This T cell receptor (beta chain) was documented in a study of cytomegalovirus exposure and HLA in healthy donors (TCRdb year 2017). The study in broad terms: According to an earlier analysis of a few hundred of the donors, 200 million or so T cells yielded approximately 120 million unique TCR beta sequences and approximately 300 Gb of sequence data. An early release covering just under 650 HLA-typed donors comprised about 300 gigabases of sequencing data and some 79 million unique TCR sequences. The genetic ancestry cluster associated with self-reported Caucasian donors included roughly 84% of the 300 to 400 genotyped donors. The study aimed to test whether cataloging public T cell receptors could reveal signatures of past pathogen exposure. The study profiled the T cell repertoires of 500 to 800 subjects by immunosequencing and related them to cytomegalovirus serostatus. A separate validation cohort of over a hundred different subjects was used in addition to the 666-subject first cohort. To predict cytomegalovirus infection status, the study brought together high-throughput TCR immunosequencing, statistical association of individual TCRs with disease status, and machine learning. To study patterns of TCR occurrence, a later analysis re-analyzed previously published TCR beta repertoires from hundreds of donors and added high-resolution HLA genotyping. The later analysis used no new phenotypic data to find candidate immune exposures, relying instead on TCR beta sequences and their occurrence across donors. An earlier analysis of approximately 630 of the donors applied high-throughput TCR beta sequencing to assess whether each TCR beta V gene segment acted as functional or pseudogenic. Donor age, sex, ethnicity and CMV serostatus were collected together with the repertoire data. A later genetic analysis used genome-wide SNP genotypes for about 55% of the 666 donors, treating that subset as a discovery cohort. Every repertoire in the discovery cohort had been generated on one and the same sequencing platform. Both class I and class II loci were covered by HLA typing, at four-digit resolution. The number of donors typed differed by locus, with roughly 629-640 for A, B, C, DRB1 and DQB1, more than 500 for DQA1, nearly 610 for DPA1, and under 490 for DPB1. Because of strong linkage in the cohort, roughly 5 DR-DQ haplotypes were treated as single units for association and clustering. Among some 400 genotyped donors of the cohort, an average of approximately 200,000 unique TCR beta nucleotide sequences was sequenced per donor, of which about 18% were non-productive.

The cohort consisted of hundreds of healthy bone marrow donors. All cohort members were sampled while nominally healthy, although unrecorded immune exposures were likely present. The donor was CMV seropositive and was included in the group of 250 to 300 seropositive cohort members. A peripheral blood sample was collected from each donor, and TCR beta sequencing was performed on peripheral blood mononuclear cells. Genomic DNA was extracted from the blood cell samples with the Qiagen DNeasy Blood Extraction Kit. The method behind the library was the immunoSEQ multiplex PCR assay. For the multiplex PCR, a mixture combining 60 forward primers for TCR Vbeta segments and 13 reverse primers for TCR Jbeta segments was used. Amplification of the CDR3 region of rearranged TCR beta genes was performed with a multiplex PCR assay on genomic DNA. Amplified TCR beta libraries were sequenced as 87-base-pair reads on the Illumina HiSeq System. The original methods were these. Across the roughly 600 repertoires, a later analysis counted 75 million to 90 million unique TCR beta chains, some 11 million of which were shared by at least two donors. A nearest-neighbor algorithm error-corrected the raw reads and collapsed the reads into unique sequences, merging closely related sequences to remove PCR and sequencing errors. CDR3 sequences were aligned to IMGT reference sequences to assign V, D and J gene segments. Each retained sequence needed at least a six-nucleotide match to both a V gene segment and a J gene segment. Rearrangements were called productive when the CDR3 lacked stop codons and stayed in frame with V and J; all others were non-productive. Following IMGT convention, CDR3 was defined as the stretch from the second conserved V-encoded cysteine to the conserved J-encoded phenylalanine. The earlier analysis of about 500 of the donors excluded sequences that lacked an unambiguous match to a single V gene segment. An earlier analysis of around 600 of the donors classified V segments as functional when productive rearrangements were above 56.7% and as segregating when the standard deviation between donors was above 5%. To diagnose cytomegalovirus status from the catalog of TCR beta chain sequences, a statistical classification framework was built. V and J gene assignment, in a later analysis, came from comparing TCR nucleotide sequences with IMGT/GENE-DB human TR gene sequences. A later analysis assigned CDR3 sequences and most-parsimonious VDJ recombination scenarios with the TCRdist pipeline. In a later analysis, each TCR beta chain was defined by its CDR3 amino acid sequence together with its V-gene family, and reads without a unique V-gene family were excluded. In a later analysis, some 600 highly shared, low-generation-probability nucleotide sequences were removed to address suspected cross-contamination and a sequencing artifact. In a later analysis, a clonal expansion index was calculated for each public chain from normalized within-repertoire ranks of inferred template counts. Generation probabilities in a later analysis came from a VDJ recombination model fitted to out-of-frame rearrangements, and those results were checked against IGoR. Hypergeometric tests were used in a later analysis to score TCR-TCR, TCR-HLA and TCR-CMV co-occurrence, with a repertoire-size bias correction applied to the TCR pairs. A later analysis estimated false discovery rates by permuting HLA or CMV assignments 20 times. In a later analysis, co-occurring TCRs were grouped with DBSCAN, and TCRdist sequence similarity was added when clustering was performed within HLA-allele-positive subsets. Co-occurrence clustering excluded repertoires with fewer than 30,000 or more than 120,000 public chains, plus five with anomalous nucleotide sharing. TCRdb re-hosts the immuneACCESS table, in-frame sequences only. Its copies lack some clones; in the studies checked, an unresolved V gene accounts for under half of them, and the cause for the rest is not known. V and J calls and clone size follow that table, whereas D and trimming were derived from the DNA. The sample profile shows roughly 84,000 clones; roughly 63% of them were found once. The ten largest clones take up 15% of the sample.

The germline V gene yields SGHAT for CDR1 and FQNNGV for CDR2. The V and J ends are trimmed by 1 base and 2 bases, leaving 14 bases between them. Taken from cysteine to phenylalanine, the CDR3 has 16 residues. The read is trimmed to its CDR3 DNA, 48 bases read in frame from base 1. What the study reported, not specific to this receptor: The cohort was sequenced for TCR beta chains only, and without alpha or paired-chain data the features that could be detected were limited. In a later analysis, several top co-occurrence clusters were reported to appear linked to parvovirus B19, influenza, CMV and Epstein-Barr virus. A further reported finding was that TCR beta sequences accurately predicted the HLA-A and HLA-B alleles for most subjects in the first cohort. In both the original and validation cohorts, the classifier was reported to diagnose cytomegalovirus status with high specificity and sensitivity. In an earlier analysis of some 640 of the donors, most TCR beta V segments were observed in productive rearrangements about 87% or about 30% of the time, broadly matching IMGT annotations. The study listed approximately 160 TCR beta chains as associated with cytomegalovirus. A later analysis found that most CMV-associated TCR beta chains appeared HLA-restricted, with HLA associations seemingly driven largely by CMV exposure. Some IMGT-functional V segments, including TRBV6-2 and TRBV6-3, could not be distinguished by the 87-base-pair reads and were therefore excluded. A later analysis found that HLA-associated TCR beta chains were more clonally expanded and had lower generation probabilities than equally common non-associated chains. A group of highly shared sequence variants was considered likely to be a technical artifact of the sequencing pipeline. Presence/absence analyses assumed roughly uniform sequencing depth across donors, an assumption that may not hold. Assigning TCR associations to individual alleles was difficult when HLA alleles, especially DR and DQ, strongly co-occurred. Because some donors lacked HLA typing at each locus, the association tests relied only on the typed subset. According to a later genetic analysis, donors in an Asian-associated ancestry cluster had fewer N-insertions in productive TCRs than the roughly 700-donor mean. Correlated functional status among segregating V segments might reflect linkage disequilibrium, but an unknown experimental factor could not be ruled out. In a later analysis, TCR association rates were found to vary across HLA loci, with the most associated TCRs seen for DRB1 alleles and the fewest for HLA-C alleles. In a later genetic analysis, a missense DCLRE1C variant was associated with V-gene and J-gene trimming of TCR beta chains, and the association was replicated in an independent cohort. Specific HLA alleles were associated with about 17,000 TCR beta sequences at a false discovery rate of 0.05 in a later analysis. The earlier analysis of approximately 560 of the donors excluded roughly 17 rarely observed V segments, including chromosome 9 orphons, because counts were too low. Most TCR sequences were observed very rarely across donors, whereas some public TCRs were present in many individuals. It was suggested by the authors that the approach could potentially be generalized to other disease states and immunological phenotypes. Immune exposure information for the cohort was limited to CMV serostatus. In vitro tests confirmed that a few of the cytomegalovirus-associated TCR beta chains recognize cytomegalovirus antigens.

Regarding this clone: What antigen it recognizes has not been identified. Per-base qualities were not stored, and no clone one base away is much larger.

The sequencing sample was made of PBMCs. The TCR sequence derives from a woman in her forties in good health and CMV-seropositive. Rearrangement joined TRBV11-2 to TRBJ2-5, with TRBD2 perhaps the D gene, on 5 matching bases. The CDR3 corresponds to CASSLGSSGGQETQYF. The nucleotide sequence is TGTGCCAGCAGCTTAGGGTCGTCAGGAGGACAAGAGACCCAGTACTTC.